These 3 T cell receptor beta chains were sequenced from one sample in a study of long-term antiretroviral therapy in people with HIV. The assay used was immunoSEQ (version v3.0), run at survey level. TCRdb keeps only in-frame clones here, not all; method: immunoSEQ multiplex PCR. The repertoire holds approximately 35,000 clones, with 65% to 80% as singletons. Sample: unsorted PBMCs, taken 3.1 years after starting antiretroviral therapy. The receptors here all came from a woman in her fifties or sixties with HIV.

CDR3 loop: CASSELGMYTGELFF. Here the CDR3 DNA reads TGTGCCAGCAGTGAACTGGGGATGTACACCGGGGAGCTGTTTTTT. The J gene is TRBJ2-2, the V gene TRBV6-1, with D uncertain. This CDR3 has 15 amino acids. Trimming left V 2 bases short and J 3 bases short, with 10 bases between. Germline V CDR1 and CDR2: MNHNS, SASEGT.

The V call is TRBV9, the J call TRBJ1-3; D is unresolved. Trimming removed 1 base from V and 0 bases from J, with 14 bases in between. The germline CDR1 and CDR2 sequences are SGDLS and YYNGEE. The CDR3 sequence is 17 residues long. Here the CDR3 reads CASSVTPGVSSGNTIYF. CDR3 DNA sequence: TGTGCCAGCAGCGTAACTCCTGGGGTCAGCTCTGGAAACACCATATATTTT.

The V and J genes are TRBV7-9 and TRBJ2-3; D remains unclear. The CDR3 extends over 15 amino acids. Germline CDR1 is SEHNR and CDR2 is FQNEAQ (reference sequence). The V end lost 1 base, the J end lost 4 bases, and 12 bases lay between the germline ends. CDR3 sequence: CASSLDRSLADTQYF. In DNA form, the CDR3 reads TGTGCCAGCAGCTTAGACAGATCGTTGGCAGATACGCAGTATTTT.